The rows below give T cell receptor beta chains drawn from one sample of a study of neoadjuvant anti-PD-1 for oral cavity cancer. Sequencing was performed with immunoSEQ multiplex PCR; in TCRdb, only in-frame clones are kept and a portion is missing. The table has 30,000 or so clones, about 77% seen once; the top ten hold almost 3.5%. The starting material was PBMCs, obtained after nivolumab (anti-PD-1) treatment. Receptor source: a person aged 35-79 years with oral cavity squamous cell carcinoma. Each CDR3 is given with its conserved first and last residue. The D gene is left open where the match is weak. Only part of the rows carry a size: once, few, many, or a class if the clone is expanded.

v_gene	abundance	d_gene	j_gene	CDR3aa	CDR3nt
TRBV5-4	.	TRBD2	TRBJ2-5	CASSRTSGDQETQYF	TGTGCCAGCAGCCGGACTAGCGGGGACCAAGAGACCCAGTACTTC
TRBV7-2	medium-sized	TRBD1	TRBJ2-7	CASSLALQGYEQYF	TGTGCCAGCAGCTTAGCGTTACAGGGGTACGAGCAGTACTTC
TRBV19	few	TRBD1	TRBJ2-7	CASTIRDRPYEQYF	TGTGCCAGTACCATCCGGGACAGGCCATACGAGCAGTACTTC
TRBV11-3	.	TRBD2	TRBJ2-3	CASSLEAGGSDTQYF	TGTGCCAGCAGCTTAGAGGCGGGGGGGTCAGATACGCAGTATTTT
TRBV7-2	once	.	TRBJ1-1	CASSLGDWTNSRAFF	TGTGCCAGCAGCTTAGGAGATTGGACTAACTCTCGAGCTTTCTTT
TRBV18	.	TRBD1	TRBJ2-7	CASSPGTDTYEQYF	TGTGCCAGCTCACCCGGGACAGATACCTACGAGCAGTACTTC
TRBV28	.	.	TRBJ2-6	CASINLGGGANVLTF	TGTGCCAGCATTAACCTCGGCGGTGGGGCCAACGTCCTGACTTTC
TRBV5-5	.	.	TRBJ1-5	CASSPHGTGDHQPQHF	TGTGCCAGCAGCCCCCACGGAACGGGGGACCATCAGCCCCAGCATTTT
TRBV9	few	.	TRBJ2-1	CASSVDGGTGPYNEQFF	TGTGCCAGCAGCGTAGACGGGGGAACAGGGCCATACAATGAGCAGTTCTTC
TRBV4-3	.	.	TRBJ1-4	CASSQLPTNEKLFF	TGCGCCAGCAGCCAATTACCAACTAATGAAAAACTGTTTTTT
TRBV5-1	few	.	TRBJ1-6	CASSLEGRGNSPLHF	TGCGCCAGCAGCTTGGAGGGGAGAGGTAATTCACCCCTCCACTTT
TRBV30	.	TRBD1	TRBJ2-7	CAWNTGTGVGEQYF	TGTGCCTGGAACACCGGGACAGGGGTCGGCGAGCAGTACTTC
TRBV10-3	.	.	TRBJ2-3	CAISESGTSTDTQYF	TGTGCCATCAGTGAGTCTGGGACTAGCACAGATACGCAGTATTTT
TRBV19	few	TRBD1	TRBJ1-2	CASSTGTGSYGYTF	TGTGCCAGTAGTACCGGGACAGGGAGCTATGGCTACACCTTC
TRBV11-2	.	.	TRBJ2-1	CASRDSVTYNEQFF	TGTGCCAGCCGAGACAGCGTTACCTACAATGAGCAGTTCTTC
TRBV21-1	.	.	TRBJ1-4	CASSAPGEKLFF	TGTGCCAGCAGCGCCCCGGGCGAAAAACTGTTTTTT
TRBV28	.	.	TRBJ2-1	CASSSQAGNSYNEQFF	TGTGCCAGCAGTTCCCAGGCAGGGAACTCCTACAATGAGCAGTTCTTC
TRBV4-2	few	TRBD1	TRBJ1-4	CASKQGDRESEKLFF	TGTGCCAGTAAACAGGGTGACAGGGAGTCTGAAAAACTGTTTTTT
TRBV7-8	.	TRBD2	TRBJ2-3	CASSLDLLAGGADTQYF	TGTGCCAGCAGCTTAGACTTATTAGCGGGGGGCGCAGATACGCAGTATTTT
TRBV7-9	.	.	TRBJ2-3	CASSLFLSTDTQYF	TGTGCCAGCAGCTTATTCTTGAGCACAGATACGCAGTATTTT
TRBV14	.	.	TRBJ1-1	CASSQQRTVMNTEAFF	TGTGCCAGCAGCCAACAGAGGACAGTGATGAACACTGAAGCTTTCTTT
TRBV15	.	TRBD1	TRBJ1-1	CATSREGQGGTEAFF	TGTGCCACCAGCAGAGAGGGACAGGGAGGGACTGAAGCTTTCTTT
TRBV28	.	.	TRBJ1-1	CASGRGRTEAFF	TGTGCCAGCGGGAGGGGGAGGACTGAAGCTTTCTTT
TRBV7-6	.	.	TRBJ2-7	CASSQDRLRGYEQYF	TGTGCCAGCAGCCAAGACAGGCTGAGGGGGTACGAGCAGTACTTC
TRBV7-9	.	.	TRBJ1-1	CASSPNMWEGDTEAFF	TGTGCCAGCAGCCCCAATATGTGGGAGGGGGACACTGAAGCTTTCTTT
TRBV7-2	.	.	TRBJ2-7	CASSLGVSGPGVSYEQYF	TGTGCCAGCAGCTTAGGGGTCTCTGGACCAGGGGTTTCCTACGAGCAGTACTTC
TRBV2	.	.	TRBJ2-3	CASSVGGDTQYF	TGTGCCAGCAGTGTCGGTGGGGATACGCAGTATTTT
TRBV18	.	TRBD1	TRBJ2-1	CASSPVTGVAEQFF	TGTGCCAGCTCACCCGTTACAGGGGTGGCTGAGCAGTTCTTC
TRBV5-1	.	TRBD1	TRBJ1-6	CASRGTGDYNSPLHF	TGCGCCAGCAGAGGGACAGGGGACTATAATTCACCCCTCCACTTT
TRBV28	.	TRBD1	TRBJ1-6	CASTRDRSASPLHF	TGTGCCAGCACTCGGGACAGATCTGCTTCACCCCTCCACTTT
TRBV5-4	once	TRBD2	TRBJ2-3	CASRGGLAEPTDTQYF	TGTGCCAGCAGGGGGGGACTAGCGGAGCCCACAGATACGCAGTATTTT
TRBV5-1	few	.	TRBJ1-1	CASSSQGWNTEAFF	TGCGCCAGCAGCTCACAGGGTTGGAACACTGAAGCTTTCTTT
TRBV19	.	.	TRBJ2-7	CASSRQGGVGEQYF	TGTGCCAGTAGCAGACAGGGAGGCGTTGGCGAGCAGTACTTC
TRBV27	.	TRBD1	TRBJ1-1	CASNPGGLFTEAFF	TGTGCCAGCAATCCAGGGGGGTTGTTCACTGAAGCTTTCTTT
TRBV9	.	.	TRBJ2-5	CASSVAGTSLETQYF	TGTGCCAGCAGCGTAGCGGGGACCAGCTTGGAGACCCAGTACTTC
TRBV19	.	TRBD1	TRBJ1-6	CASSTDRGWNSPLHF	TGTGCCAGTAGTACCGACAGGGGGTGGAATTCACCCCTCCACTTT
TRBV4-3	.	.	TRBJ1-5	CASSPRIYDQPQHF	TGCGCCAGCAGCCCCAGGATATACGATCAGCCCCAGCATTTT
TRBV29-1	.	TRBD1	TRBJ1-1	CSSAGEQGTTMNTEAFF	TGCAGCTCCGCCGGGGAACAGGGGACCACAATGAACACTGAAGCTTTCTTT
TRBV28	.	.	TRBJ2-3	CASSSAGAGGTDTQYF	TGTGCCAGCAGTTCCGCGGGGGCCGGGGGCACAGATACGCAGTATTTT
TRBV19	.	.	TRBJ2-1	CASTPGVGRYNEQFF	TGTGCCAGTACCCCCGGGGTGGGCCGATACAATGAGCAGTTCTTC
TRBV6-1	.	.	TRBJ2-7	CASSENGRSFEQYF	TGTGCCAGCAGTGAAAACGGCAGGTCCTTCGAGCAGTACTTC
TRBV10-3	.	.	TRBJ2-7	CATMAAVGYYEQYF	TGTGCCACAATGGCGGCGGTGGGATACTACGAGCAGTACTTC